This entry lists 27 T cell receptor beta chains sequenced from one sample in a study of HIV-infected children after antiretroviral therapy interruption. As for treatment: PENTA 11 planned treatment interruption arm or continuous ART arm. RNA-based 3' RACE libraries used unique molecular identifiers. Each CDR3 protein is one row after TCRdb ran MiXCR on the 3' RACE reads. The profile shows about 89,000 distinct CDR3 sequences, 6.9% of them singletons. Sequenced here: CD45RA+ CD4+ T cells from PBMCs, pooled from several time points, sampled from a donor given antiretroviral therapy, either interrupted or continuous. Subset noted: naive CD4+ CD45RA+ CD45RO- T cells. The receptors shown here come from a pool of human donors with HIV.

The V gene is TRBV6-2 or TRBV6-3, the J gene TRBJ2-3; D gene ambiguous. Germline V gene sequence: CDR1 MNHEY, CDR2 SVGEGT. This CDR3 has 16 amino acids. V was clipped by 6 bases and J by 4 bases, with 20 bases between them. The CDR3 bases are TGTGCCAGCAGCCCCGCGGCCCGCGTAGTTCCAGATACGCAGTATTTT. It translates to CASSPAARVVPDTQYF.

This clonotype showed up many times. The chain has TRBV7-9 and TRBJ2-7, with 8 bases that match TRBD2. The germline gives CDR1 SEHNR, CDR2 FQNEAQ (reference sequence). V dropped 5 bases and J dropped 5; count of bases not matched to a gene: 8. The CDR3 consists of 14 residues. DNA of the CDR3: TGTGCCAGCAGCAGGAGCGGGAGCGTCGACGAGCAGTACTTC. Translation gives CASSRSGSVDEQYF.

The chain uses TRBV6-1 and TRBJ2-7, with unresolved D. Trimming cost V 6 bases and J 5 bases, with 17 bases left between them. CDR1 is MNHNS, CDR2 SASEGT, per germline. The CDR3 runs to 14 residues. CDR3 sequence reads: CASRKIGRVDEQYF. The CDR3 DNA sequence: TGTGCCAGCAGGAAGATCGGAAGGGTTGACGAGCAGTACTTC.

The table lists this clonotype with a few counts. The chain links TRBV6-6 to TRBJ2-7; D is tentatively TRBD1 or TRBD2 (5 bases each). The germline CDR1 and CDR2 sequences are MNHNY and SVGAGI (reference sequence). V lost 0 bases and J lost 7, with 10 bases in between. The CDR3 extends over 13 amino acids. CDR3 region: CASSYSGVGEQYF. CDR3 coding DNA: TGTGCCAGCAGTTACTCGGGGGTAGGGGAGCAGTACTTC.

J is TRBJ2-5 and V is TRBV7-9; D unresolved. V shed 7 bases and J shed 5 bases, with 11 bases lying between them. CDR1 SEHNR and CDR2 FQNEAQ come from the germline V gene (reference sequence). CDR3 length equals 12 residues. The CDR3 DNA sequence: TGTGCCAGCACCGTCTATGGGGAGACCCAGTACTTC. Translated, it gives CASTVYGETQYF.

This clonotype was picked up many times. The genes are TRBV10-1 and TRBJ2-7; no definite D call. This CDR3 is 15 amino acids long. The ends were cut back, 0 bases at V and 0 bases at J, with 9 bases in the middle. Germline lookup yields CDR1 WNHNN and CDR2 SYGVQD (reference sequence). CDR3 DNA: TGCGCCAGCAGTGAGTCGAGGACCTTCTCCTACGAGCAGTACTTC. As protein: CASSESRTFSYEQYF.

This clonotype was observed at least ten times. V usage is TRBV20-1 and J usage is TRBJ1-4; 7 bases are shared with TRBD1. Trimming cost V 1 base and J 7 bases; bases outside gene matches: 3. The germline V gene has CDR1 DFQATT and CDR2 SNEGSKA (reference sequence). The CDR3 has 13 amino acids. CDR3 sequence (DNA): TGCAGTGCTAGAGTAGCAGGGGGTGAAAAACTGTTTTTT. It translates to CSARVAGGEKLFF.

The rearrangement joins TRBV7-2 to TRBJ2-3; 14 bases agree with TRBD2. V lost 0 bases, J lost 4 bases, and 0 bases stayed unmatched. In germline, CDR1 is SGHTA, CDR2 FQGNSA. CDR3 length: 16 amino acids. The CDR3 DNA sequence: TGTGCCAGCAGCTTAGCGGGACTAGCGGGGGCAGATACGCAGTATTTT. It translates to CASSLAGLAGADTQYF. The full variable domain, rest sourced from reference TRBV7-2 and TRBJ2-3, is GAGVSQSPSNKVTEKGKDVELRCDPISGHTALYWYRQSLGQGLEFLIYFQGNSAPDKSGLPSDRFSAERTGGSVSTLTIQRTQQEDSAVYLCASSLAGLAGADTQYFGPGTRLTVL.

This chain joins TRBV2 and TRBJ1-5; D is unclear. This CDR3 contains 14 residues. Germline CDR1 SNHLY, CDR2 FYNNEI. Trimming pared 8 bases from V and 2 bases from J, leaving 13 bases between. CDR3: CASAENGGNQPQHF. DNA of the CDR3: TGTGCCAGCGCTGAAAATGGGGGCAATCAGCCCCAGCATTTT.

This clonotype was seen at least ten times. The chain joins TRBV3-1 to TRBJ1-1; 7 nucleotides match TRBD1. The CDR3 is 15 residues long. The germline V gene encodes CDR1 LGHDT and CDR2 YNNKEL (reference sequence). After removal of 4 bases from V and 5 bases from J, the junction contained 10 bases not matched to a gene. CDR3 bases: TGTGCCAGCAGCCTTATACAGGGGACGCGGACTGAAGCTTTCTTT. This gives the protein CASSLIQGTRTEAFF.

Points on this clonotype: Possible read error: a much larger clone is one base away. This sequence joins TRBV21-1 and TRBJ2-5. TRBV21-1 is recorded as a pseudogene. The CDR3 is 12 amino acids. CDR3 nucleotides: TGTGCCAGCAGCAAGGATACCACGACCCAGTACTTC. Its translation is CASSKDTTTQYF.

This clonotype has a count of ten or more. The chain couples TRBV20-1 to TRBJ2-1; TRBD2 matches at 11 bases. Germline-derived CDR1 and CDR2 are DFQATT and SNEGSKA (reference sequence). With 6 bases clipped from V and 4 bases from J, the junction kept 5 bases outside the gene matches. This CDR3 has 14 residues. CDR3 bases: TGCAGTGCCGGACGGACTAGCGGGTACAATGAGCAGTTCTTC. This sequence encodes CSAGRTSGYNEQFF.

This clonotype was seen many times. The chain recombines TRBV12-5 with TRBJ2-5; 7 nucleotides match TRBD1. CDR1 and CDR2 (germline): LGHNT, FRNRAP. This CDR3 has 15 amino acids. After removal of 4 bases from V and 5 bases from J, the junction contained 10 bases not matched to a gene. The CDR3 DNA is TGTGCTAGTGGTTCCGGACAGGTTGAGAGTGAGACCCAGTACTTC. The encoded protein is CASGSGQVESETQYF.

This clonotype was picked up many times. The V gene is TRBV7-2, the J gene TRBJ2-1, with 7 bases fitting TRBD2. Germline V gene data show CDR1 as SGHTA and CDR2 as FQGNSA. V was pared by 3 bases and J by 2 bases, with 4 bases of the junction left unmatched. The CDR3 totals 15 residues. The CDR3 region has the DNA TGTGCCAGCAGCTTCGGGGGAGGGCCCTACAATGAGCAGTTCTTC. Amino acids: CASSFGGGPYNEQFF.

At least ten counts were recorded for this clonotype. The chain combines TRBV6-6 with TRBJ1-2; TRBD1 might be the D (5 bases). The CDR3 is 13 amino acids. The germline gives CDR1 MNHNY, CDR2 SVGAGI (reference sequence). The V gene lost 6 bases and the J gene lost 0 bases, with 8 bases spanning the gap. The chain's CDR3 is CASRLTANYGYTF. CDR3 DNA: TGTGCCAGCAGACTGACAGCTAACTATGGCTACACCTTC.

This clonotype has ten or more counts. This chain links TRBV20-1 with TRBJ2-1; TRBD2 aligns across 7 bases. The germline V gene encodes CDR1 DFQATT and CDR2 SNEGSKA (reference sequence). CDR3 size: 20 residues. The V and J ends lost 4 bases and 0 bases, in that order; junction bases with no gene match: 21. CDR3 nucleotides: TGCAGTGCTATATATCTGGTTCTAGCGGCCGAATTTAGCTCCTACAATGAGCAGTTCTTC. Translation gives CSAIYLVLAAEFSSYNEQFF.

This clonotype showed up many times. The chain links TRBV15 to TRBJ2-1; D remains unclear. Germline CDR1 LNHNV, CDR2 YYDKDF (reference sequence). V lost 6 bases, J lost 2 bases, and 17 bases lay in between. CDR3 length equals 16 residues. DNA of the CDR3: TGTGCCACCAGTCCCATGATCGTGGCAGCCTACAATGAGCAGTTCTTC. It specifies CATSPMIVAAYNEQFF.

There are many counts of this clonotype. The rearrangement joins TRBV10-3 to TRBJ2-3, with TRBD2 matching 7 bases. Germline V gene lookup returns CDR1 ENHRY and CDR2 SYGVKD. This CDR3 has 14 amino acids. V trimming: 4 bases; J trimming: 1 base; junction bases outside the gene matches: 2. The CDR3 here is CAISGTSRTDTQYF. DNA for the CDR3: TGTGCCATCAGTGGGACTAGTCGCACAGATACGCAGTATTTT.

This clonotype has a handful of counts. J is TRBJ2-1 and V is TRBV5-1; 16 bases are shared with TRBD2. The CDR3 extends over 14 amino acids. Germline CDR1 SGHRS, CDR2 YFSETQ. Trimming removed 4 bases from V and 12 bases from J; junction bases left unmatched: 4. CDR3 sequence: CASSGTSGRARQFF. Written as DNA, the CDR3 is TGCGCCAGCAGCGGGACTAGCGGGAGGGCGAGGCAGTTCTTC.

This clonotype has at least ten counts. The V gene is TRBV20-1, the J gene TRBJ2-7; D unresolved. Trimming cost V 1 base and J 2 bases, with 12 bases left between them. Germline V gene sequence: CDR1 DFQATT, CDR2 SNEGSKA (reference sequence). This CDR3 region has 14 residues. CDR3 amino acids: CSARVPLGTYEQYF. CDR3 nucleotides: TGCAGTGCTAGAGTGCCCCTAGGGACCTACGAGCAGTACTTC.

The chain's CDR3 is CASSLINIGSGELFF. Here the CDR3 DNA reads TGTGCCAGCAGCTTAATCAACATTGGTTCCGGGGAGCTGTTTTTT. The chain couples TRBV7-2 to TRBJ2-2; no definite D call. This CDR3 spans 15 amino acids. The V gene's germline CDR1 is SGHTA and CDR2 FQGNSA. V shed 2 bases and J shed 6 bases, with 13 bases lying between them.

Many counts were recorded for this clonotype. The chain employs TRBV18 and TRBJ2-5, with D hard to call. The CDR3 extends over 11 amino acids. Trimming pared 2 bases from V and 5 bases from J, leaving 3 bases between. Germline-derived CDR1 and CDR2 are KGHSH and LQKENI. The CDR3 sequence is CASSPAETQYF. The CDR3 DNA sequence: TGTGCCAGCTCACCAGCGGAGACCCAGTACTTC.

This clonotype was found many times. The chain combines TRBV2 with TRBJ2-1; 7 nucleotides align to TRBD1. The CDR3 totals 14 residues. Germline V gene data show CDR1 as SNHLY and CDR2 as FYNNEI. V dropped 6 bases and J dropped 2; count of bases not matched to a gene: 4. The CDR3 spells CASRPGQTYNEQFF. CDR3 DNA sequence: TGTGCCAGCAGGCCGGGACAGACCTACAATGAGCAGTTCTTC.

This clonotype came up many times. The J gene is TRBJ2-3, the V gene TRBV5-1; TRBD2 matches 11 bases. V gave up 1 base and J gave up 1 base; unmatched junction bases: 2. Germline CDR1 and CDR2: SGHRS and YFSETQ. CDR3 size: 16 residues. The CDR3 DNA is TGCGCCAGCAGCTTGACTAGCGGGGGCCGCACAGATACGCAGTATTTT. This gives the protein CASSLTSGGRTDTQYF.

In this sample, this clonotype turned up many times. The rearrangement links TRBV5-1 to TRBJ2-7; a possible D gene is TRBD2 (6 bases). CDR3 size: 15 residues. V gave up 1 base and J gave up 2 bases, with 13 bases separating them. Germline values: CDR1 SGHRS, CDR2 YFSETQ. DNA for the CDR3: TGCGCCAGCAGCTTGATAGGTAGCGGAACCTACGAGCAGTACTTC. This encodes CASSLIGSGTYEQYF.

This clonotype was recorded many times. The V and J genes are TRBV5-4 and TRBJ2-1; D gene unclear. The ends were cut back, 1 base at V and 8 bases at J, with 19 bases in the middle. CDR1 is SGHNT and CDR2 is YYREEE in the germline V gene (reference sequence). CDR3 length: 16 residues. The CDR3 nucleotides are TGTGCCAGCAGCTTGTCTGGGCGCCCGAGGATGGATGAGCAGTTCTTC. It specifies CASSLSGRPRMDEQFF.

This clonotype was observed at least ten times. The V gene is TRBV20-1, the J gene TRBJ2-5; TRBD2 aligns across 12 bases. The germline V gene has CDR1 DFQATT and CDR2 SNEGSKA (reference sequence). The CDR3 sequence is 14 residues long. V lost 3 bases and J lost 5; bases outside the gene matches: 4. CDR3 sequence: CSARATSGGETQYF. The CDR3 region has the DNA TGCAGTGCTAGGGCAACTAGCGGGGGGGAGACCCAGTACTTC.